A single sample gave rise to the 12 T cell receptor beta chains below, sequenced in a study of T cell clonotyping in hematopoietic cell transplantation. Method: immunoSEQ multiplex PCR; TCRdb's copy keeps in-frame clones and lacks some. The sample records roughly 7,000 clones, around a third being singletons. This specimen was peripheral blood mononuclear cells, taken 30 days after allogeneic stem cell transplant. The receptors here all came from a female patient over 55 who had an allogeneic stem cell transplant, so the T cells may come from the graft donor. Some clones in this sample may be carry-over from other donors' samples.

The sample holds a few counts of this clone. The CDR3 sequence is CAWSAGQGLEQPQHF. The CDR3, as DNA: TGTGCCTGGAGTGCGGGACAGGGCCTGGAACAGCCCCAGCATTTT. This rearrangement joins TRBV30 to TRBJ1-5; TRBD1 matches 9 bases. The ends lost 1 base at V and 7 bases at J; junction bases unmatched: 8. CDR1 is GTSNPN and CDR2 is SVGIG in the germline V gene (reference sequence). The CDR3 covers 15 residues.

The chain employs TRBV30 and TRBJ1-2; TRBD1 matches at 9 bases. With V trimmed by 0 bases and J by 6 bases, 5 bases remained unmatched. Germline CDR1 reads GTSNPN; CDR2 reads SVGIG (reference sequence). CDR3 length: 14 amino acids. The CDR3 DNA is TGTGCCTGGAGTGTACCGGGACAGGGAGATGGCTACACCTTC. Protein product: CAWSVPGQGDGYTF.

The chain joins TRBV30 to TRBJ1-5, with TRBD1 matching over 8 bases. Trimming at V came to 0 bases and at J to 7 bases, leaving 8 bases not matched to a gene. Germline V gene lookup returns CDR1 GTSNPN and CDR2 SVGIG (reference sequence). The CDR3 has 15 amino acids. The CDR3, as DNA: TGTGCCTGGAGTGTAAGGTCAGGGGGCAGGCAGCCCCAGCATTTT. As protein: CAWSVRSGGRQPQHF.

This clone was found a few times. This sequence joins TRBV30 and TRBJ1-6, with 10 nucleotides matching TRBD1. Germline V gives CDR1 GTSNPN, CDR2 SVGIG (reference sequence). CDR3 size: 17 residues. Germline trimming cut 2 bases from V and 9 bases from J; bases unmatched to any gene: 13. The CDR3 DNA reads as TGTGCCTGGAGTCTACAGATCGACAGGGGGCTTATTTCACCCCTCCACTTT. It is translated as CAWSLQIDRGLISPLHF.

Sample share makes this clone hyperexpanded. The rearrangement uses TRBV19 and TRBJ1-5, with D tentatively TRBD1 (5 bases). The CDR3 spans 13 residues. In germline, CDR1 is LNHDA, CDR2 SQIVND (reference sequence). The V gene lost 4 bases and the J gene lost 7 bases, with 11 bases spanning the gap. The CDR3 spells CASSTGNGQPQHF. DNA of the CDR3: TGTGCCAGTAGTACAGGGAATGGGCAGCCCCAGCATTTT.

This clone has a handful of counts. This chain links TRBV30 with TRBJ2-7, with D maybe TRBD2 (5 bases). V was trimmed by 2 bases and J by 3 bases, leaving 8 bases between them. CDR1 and CDR2 from the germline V gene are GTSNPN and SVGIG (reference sequence). The CDR3 consists of 12 residues. The CDR3 DNA reads as TGTGCCTGGAGTAGCGGATTCTACGAGCAGTACTTC. It translates to CAWSSGFYEQYF.

The V and J genes are TRBV27 and TRBJ1-5; D remains ambiguous. Germline loops: CDR1 MNHEY, CDR2 SMNVEV (reference sequence). The CDR3 has 13 residues. V lost 0 bases and J 5 bases, leaving 5 bases between the germline ends. This chain's CDR3 is CASSLSWHQPQHF. CDR3 nucleotides: TGTGCCAGCAGTTTATCGTGGCATCAGCCCCAGCATTTT.

The chain is built from TRBV1 and TRBJ1-1. TRBV1 constitutes a pseudogene. This CDR3 has 15 amino acids. The CDR3 loop reads CTSSPLRGPGTEAFF. The CDR3 DNA reads TGCACCAGCAGCCCTTTGAGAGGGCCGGGGACTGAAGCTTTCTTT.

In this sample, this clone turned up once. The rearrangement links TRBV30 to TRBJ2-7, with 8 bases matching TRBD2. This CDR3 is built from 15 residues. V was clipped by 2 bases and J by 3 bases; unmatched bases: 9. The germline V gene encodes CDR1 GTSNPN and CDR2 SVGIG (reference sequence). This CDR3 is CAWSRGSGTYYEQYF. The CDR3 DNA follows: TGTGCCTGGAGTAGGGGTAGCGGGACCTACTACGAGCAGTACTTC.

This chain connects TRBV7-2 to TRBJ1-2, with TRBD1 identical over 8 bases. V lost 4 bases to trimming and J lost 3 bases; unmatched junction nucleotides: 4. CDR1 and CDR2 (germline): SGHTA, FQGNSA. The CDR3 runs to 14 residues. CDR3 in DNA: TGTGCCAGCAGCTCATCGACAGGGGACTATGGCTACACCTTC. It translates to CASSSSTGDYGYTF.

This clone was counted a few times. This chain uses TRBV25-1 with TRBJ1-5; D is unresolved. The germline gives CDR1 MGHDK, CDR2 SYGVNS. The CDR3 covers 13 residues. V dropped 3 bases and J dropped 6 bases, with 9 bases sitting between them. CDR3 amino acids: CASSEVGSQPQHF. The CDR3 bases are TGTGCCAGCAGTGAGGTTGGGAGTCAGCCCCAGCATTTT.

In its sample, this clone was seen a few times. The chain combines TRBV4-3 with TRBJ1-5; no clear D. V gave up 2 bases and J gave up 2 bases, with 4 bases separating them. This CDR3 comprises 13 residues. Looked up from germline, CDR1 is LGHNA and CDR2 is YSLEER. CDR3 in amino acids: CASSQSRNQPQHF. The DNA of the CDR3 is TGCGCCAGCAGCCAATCCCGCAATCAGCCCCAGCATTTT.